Sequencing of this T cell receptor beta chain was carried out in a study of identifying expanded T cells in peripheral blood. Study-wide points: Over approximately two and four weeks, about 16.4 and 19 clones changed, versus approximately 1.1 between replicates.

Collection occurred without any documented infections or immune events in donors. Sequenced by immunoSEQ multiplex PCR; TCRdb stores in-frame clones only, minus some. The table shows about 54,000 clones, with about 92% occurring only once. Notes on this clone: Its specificity is unknown.

V trimming: 4 bases; J trimming: 5 bases; junction bases outside the gene matches: 7. CDR1 and CDR2 (germline): SGHDT, YYEEEE. This CDR3 comprises 14 residues. Sequenced material: blood. The source is a person aged 18 to 75 in good health. The chain has TRBV5-6 and TRBJ2-7; 9 nucleotides agree with TRBD1. In DNA form, the CDR3 reads TGTGCCAGCAGCAGGGGGACAGGGTGGAACGAGCAGTACTTC. Its protein is CASSRGTGWNEQYF.